This is a list of T cell receptor beta chains from one sample in a study of cytotoxic CD8 clonotypes in ibrutinib-treated CLL. Data came from immunoSEQ multiplex PCR; TCRdb stores just in-frame clones and leaves some out. This sample carries some 63,000 clones, 90% of them seen once, and the ten largest clones take 3.1%. Specimen: PBMCs, collected after 12 months of ibrutinib treatment. These receptors all stem from a human donor with chronic lymphocytic leukemia. Each CDR3 is given with its conserved first and last residue. D genes are given only for firm matches. Size is stated for part of the rows, as once, few or many counts, or as a class when the clone is expanded.

clone size	D gene	J gene	V gene	CDR3 length	CDR3 DNA	CDR3 protein
NA	NA	TRBJ2-5	TRBV7-3	12	TGTGCCAGCAGCTTGGCTGCTAGCGTGAAGCACTTC	CASSLAASVKHF
NA	NA	TRBJ2-1	TRBV11-3	13	TGTGCCAGCAGGCGAAGGACAGAGAATGAGCAGTTCTTC	CASRRRTENEQFF
NA	TRBD1	TRBJ1-4	TRBV6-5	14	TGTGCCAGCGGCTACACAGGGGGCTTCGAAAAACTGTTTTTT	CASGYTGGFEKLFF
NA	NA	TRBJ1-1	TRBV14	15	TGTGCCAGCAGCCAAGATCAGGGGTGGGGCACTGAAGCTTTCTTT	CASSQDQGWGTEAFF
NA	NA	TRBJ1-4	TRBV9	16	TGTGCCAGCAGCCCACCCACCAGGGGTCCTAATGAAAAACTGTTTTTT	CASSPPTRGPNEKLFF
NA	TRBD2	TRBJ2-1	TRBV6-1	15	TGTGCCAGCAGCGTAAGCGGGAGGGCCTACAATGAGCAGTTCTTC	CASSVSGRAYNEQFF
NA	TRBD2	TRBJ2-1	TRBV27	15	TGTGCCAGCAGTTTATTACCAGCGGGAAGGGGTGAGCAGTTCTTC	CASSLLPAGRGEQFF
NA	TRBD2	TRBJ2-2	TRBV28	18	TGTGCCAGCAGTCCCATAGGCGGGAGGGCCGCGAACACCGGGGAGCTGTTTTTT	CASSPIGGRAANTGELFF
once	TRBD2	TRBJ2-1	TRBV11-3	18	TGTGCCAGCAGCTTAGATATCCCCCTAGCGGGAGGGTACAATGAGCAGTTCTTC	CASSLDIPLAGGYNEQFF
NA	NA	TRBJ1-2	TRBV6-5	14	TGTGCCAGCAGTTACAGGGCCTTGTCATATGGCTACACCTTC	CASSYRALSYGYTF
NA	NA	TRBJ2-1	TRBV11-3	18	TGTGCCAGCAGCTTAGATATCCTCCCTCGGCTACGCCACAATGAGCAGTTCTTC	CASSLDILPRLRHNEQFF
NA	TRBD1	TRBJ1-6	TRBV28	13	TGTGCCAGCAGTGTCGACAGGGGGTCACCCCTCCACTTT	CASSVDRGSPLHF
NA	NA	TRBJ2-7	TRBV4-3	18	TGCGCCAGCAGCCAAGATGATTTCGCTGGAGACAGCCCCTACGAGCAGTACTTC	CASSQDDFAGDSPYEQYF
NA	TRBD1	TRBJ1-3	TRBV2	13	TGTGCCAGCAGTGAAGAGGGGGCGAGCACCATATATTTT	CASSEEGASTIYF
NA	NA	TRBJ2-7	TRBV9	15	TGTGCCAGCAGTCCCTTCAGCTTATTGGCCTACGAGCAGTACTTC	CASSPFSLLAYEQYF
NA	NA	TRBJ1-5	TRBV19	14	TGTGCCAGTAGTCGCCCTGGGGGGTTGCAGCCCCAGCATTTT	CASSRPGGLQPQHF
NA	NA	TRBJ1-1	TRBV10-3	15	TGTGCCATCAGTGAGTCGACTCGGGGGCCCCCTGAAGCTTTCTTT	CAISESTRGPPEAFF
NA	NA	TRBJ2-7	TRBV7-3	16	TGTGCCAGCAGCTTAATGTTTAGTACTAGCTCCTACGAGCAGTACTTC	CASSLMFSTSSYEQYF
NA	TRBD1	TRBJ2-7	TRBV29-1	12	TGCAGCGCCAGGACAGGGAAGAACGAGCAGTACTTC	CSARTGKNEQYF
NA	NA	TRBJ1-4	TRBV6-1	15	TGTGCCAGCAGGTCGGGGGAAACAACTAATGAAAAACTGTTTTTT	CASRSGETTNEKLFF
once	TRBD1	TRBJ2-7	TRBV7-3	15	TGTGCCAGCAGCAAAAGGACAGGGCAAACCGACGAGCAGTACTTC	CASSKRTGQTDEQYF
NA	NA	TRBJ1-2	TRBV28	15	TGTGCCAGCAGCTTCCCCTCGAGCGGCCCTGGAGGCTACACCTTC	CASSFPSSGPGGYTF
NA	TRBD1	TRBJ1-1	TRBV29-1	14	TGCAGCGTTGAAAGGACAGGGGAGGGCACTGAAGCTTTCTTT	CSVERTGEGTEAFF
NA	TRBD1	TRBJ2-7	TRBV30	15	TGTGCCTGGAGTCTTACAGGGGAGCGCTTTTACGAGCAGTACTTC	CAWSLTGERFYEQYF
once	TRBD1	TRBJ1-3	TRBV7-7	16	TGTGCCAGCAGCTTAGGAGGGACAGGCCCTGGAAACACCATATATTTT	CASSLGGTGPGNTIYF
NA	TRBD2	TRBJ2-5	TRBV5-1	16	TGCGCCAGCAGCCCAGCTAGCGGGCGGTCCCAAGAGACCCAGTACTTC	CASSPASGRSQETQYF
NA	TRBD2	TRBJ2-7	TRBV7-9	16	TGTGCCAGCAGCCTAGTTCGACTAGCGGCCTCCTACGAGCAGTACTTC	CASSLVRLAASYEQYF
NA	TRBD2	TRBJ2-1	TRBV2	16	TGTGCCAGCAGTGAACGTGGGAGGGCACTCTACAATGAGCAGTTCTTC	CASSERGRALYNEQFF
NA	TRBD1	TRBJ2-5	TRBV4-2	15	TGTGCCAGCAGCCAAGAACGACAGGGTAGGGAGACCCAGTACTTC	CASSQERQGRETQYF
NA	TRBD2	TRBJ2-1	TRBV6-1	15	TGTGCCAGCAGGGGCGGCCTAGCGGGATACAATGAGCAGTTCTTC	CASRGGLAGYNEQFF
NA	TRBD2	TRBJ2-7	TRBV7-8	16	TGTGCCAGCAGCTTAAATCCCTCTAGCGGGAGGGACGAGCAGTACTTC	CASSLNPSSGRDEQYF
NA	NA	TRBJ1-1	TRBV5-1	15	TGCGCCAGCAGCCGTGCTGGCGGGCAGTTAACTGAAGCTTTCTTT	CASSRAGGQLTEAFF
NA	NA	TRBJ1-2	TRBV2	16	TGTGCCAGCAGTGAACCACGGGACCCCGAGGTCTATGGCTACACCTTC	CASSEPRDPEVYGYTF
once	NA	TRBJ1-2	TRBV18	16	TGTGCCAGCTCACCACGGAGGGGGACCACAACGGAGGGCTACACCTTC	CASSPRRGTTTEGYTF
NA	NA	TRBJ2-5	TRBV5-1	16	TGCGCCAGCAGCTTGGAGCCGAAGGGGTCGGGGGAGACCCAGTACTTC	CASSLEPKGSGETQYF
NA	NA	TRBJ2-7	TRBV19	13	TGTGCCAGTAGTAGAGGACAGTTCTACGAGCAGTACTTC	CASSRGQFYEQYF
NA	NA	TRBJ2-3	TRBV11-2	14	TGTGCCAGCAGCGGGGACGCGTGGGTAGATACGCAGTATTTT	CASSGDAWVDTQYF
NA	TRBD1	TRBJ1-1	TRBV7-2	15	TGTGCCAGCAGCTCCAGGACAGGGGGCGCCTCCAGAGCTTTCTTT	CASSSRTGGASRAFF
NA	TRBD2	TRBJ2-1	TRBV19	16	TGTGCCAGTAGCTCCTCAGGACTAGCAGTTCAAATGAAGCAGTTCTTC	CASSSSGLAVQMKQFF
few	NA	TRBJ2-1	TRBV30	15	TGTGCCTGGAGTGGGGAATGGGGCCCGTTTGGTGAGCAGTTCTTC	CAWSGEWGPFGEQFF
NA	NA	TRBJ2-2	TRBV6-5	16	TGTGCCAGCAGTTACCAATCTACGTCCCCGGCGGGGGAGCTGTTTTTT	CASSYQSTSPAGELFF
NA	NA	TRBJ1-5	TRBV6-5	12	TGTGCCAGCGGGCGGAGCAATCAGCCCCAGCATTTT	CASGRSNQPQHF
NA	NA	TRBJ2-1	TRBV25-1	16	TGTGCCAGCAGTGAATCTCAGGACTACGTCTACAATGAGCAGTTCTTC	CASSESQDYVYNEQFF
NA	NA	TRBJ2-1	TRBV10-2	14	TGCGCCAGCAGTGAACGGGGCTCCTACAATGAGCAGTTCTTC	CASSERGSYNEQFF
once	NA	TRBJ1-1	TRBV19	18	TGTGCCAGTAGTATAACAGGGCCCTATCCCAGAATGAACACTGAAGCTTTCTTT	CASSITGPYPRMNTEAFF
NA	NA	TRBJ2-4	TRBV7-2	14	TGTGCCAGCAGCTTAGGCGCCTTGGGGAACATTCAGTACTTC	CASSLGALGNIQYF
NA	TRBD2	TRBJ2-3	TRBV2	15	TGTGCCAGCAGTGGAGCGACTAGCGGGAGAGATACGCAGTATTTT	CASSGATSGRDTQYF
NA	NA	TRBJ2-1	TRBV2	13	TGTGCCAGCAGTGAAGCGGAGGTCAATGAGCAGTTCTTC	CASSEAEVNEQFF
NA	NA	TRBJ2-1	TRBV6-5	12	TGTGCCAGCAGTTGGACTACAAATGAGCAGTTCTTC	CASSWTTNEQFF
NA	NA	TRBJ2-7	TRBV11-2	15	TGTGCCAGCGTCTCGGGGTTTTTTAGCTCCTACGAGCAGTACTTC	CASVSGFFSSYEQYF
once	TRBD1	TRBJ1-2	TRBV4-2	14	TGTGCCAGCAGCCAAGCGGGACAGGGCAGGGGCTACACCTTC	CASSQAGQGRGYTF
NA	NA	TRBJ2-5	TRBV29-1	12	TGCAGCCCTCGGGAGTACCAAGAGACCCAGTACTTC	CSPREYQETQYF
NA	TRBD2	TRBJ2-7	TRBV18	17	TGTGCCAGCTCACCAAGGCCCCCTAGCGGGACATCCTACGAGCAGTACTTC	CASSPRPPSGTSYEQYF
NA	TRBD2	TRBJ2-1	TRBV7-2	15	TGTGCCAGCAGCCAGACTAGCGGGAGGGCCGATGAGCAGTTCTTC	CASSQTSGRADEQFF
NA	NA	TRBJ1-1	TRBV11-3	12	TGTGCCAGCAGCTTAGTAGACACTGAAGCTTTTTTT	CASSLVDTEAFF
NA	TRBD2	TRBJ2-7	TRBV7-2	15	TGTGCCAGCAGCTTACGGACTAGCGGGGCCTACGAGCAGTACTTC	CASSLRTSGAYEQYF